Below, one T cell receptor (beta chain) is given with its context. This sample was taken from a study of T-cell reconstitution after alpha-beta-depleted transplantation in children. Germline V CDR1 and CDR2: MDHEN, SYDVKM. The V end lost 7 bases, the J end lost 3 bases, and 16 bases lay between the germline ends. The length of the CDR3 is 14 residues. For TCRbeta, the library was prepared with unique molecular identifiers. TCRdb used MiXCR to reprocess the PCR reads, holding one entry per CDR3 protein. This sample has roughly 500,000 distinct CDR3 sequences, with less than 35% found just once. The chain joins TRBV28 to TRBJ2-7, with D possibly being TRBD1 or TRBD2 (6 bases each). The TCR was taken from a human donor who donated a stem cell graft to a child with aplastic anemia. Here the sequenced sample was PBMCs from the stem cell graft donor, taken from the stem cell graft. The CDR3 sequence: CASNPRGRGYEQYF. The CDR3 bases are TGTGCCAGCAACCCGCGGGGCAGGGGCTACGAGCAGTACTTC. The full variable domain, in which reference TRBV28 and TRBJ2-7 provide the parts outside the CDR3, is DVKVTQSSRYLVKRTGEKVFLECVQDMDHENMFWYRQDPGLGLRLIYFSYDVKMKEKGDIPEGYSVSREKKERFSLILESASTNQTSMYLCASNPRGRGYEQYFGPGTRLTVT.